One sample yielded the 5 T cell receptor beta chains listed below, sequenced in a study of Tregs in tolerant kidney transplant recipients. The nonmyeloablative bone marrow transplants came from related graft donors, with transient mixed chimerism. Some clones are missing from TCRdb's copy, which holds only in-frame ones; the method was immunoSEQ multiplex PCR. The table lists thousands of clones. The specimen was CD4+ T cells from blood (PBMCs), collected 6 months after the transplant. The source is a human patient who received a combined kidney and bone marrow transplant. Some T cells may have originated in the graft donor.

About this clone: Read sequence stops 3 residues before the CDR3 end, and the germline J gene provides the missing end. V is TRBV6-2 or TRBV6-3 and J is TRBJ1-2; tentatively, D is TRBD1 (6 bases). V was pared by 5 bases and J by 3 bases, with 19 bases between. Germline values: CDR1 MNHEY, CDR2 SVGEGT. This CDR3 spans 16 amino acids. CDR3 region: CASSAQGGPGDYGYTF. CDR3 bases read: TGTGCCAGCAGTGCACAGGGCGGCCCTGGTGACTATGGC.

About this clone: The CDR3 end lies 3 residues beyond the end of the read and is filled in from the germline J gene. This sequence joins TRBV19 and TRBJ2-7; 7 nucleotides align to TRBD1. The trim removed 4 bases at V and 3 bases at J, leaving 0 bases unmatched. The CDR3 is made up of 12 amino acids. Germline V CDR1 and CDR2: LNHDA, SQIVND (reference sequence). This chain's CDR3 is CASSRQGYEQYF. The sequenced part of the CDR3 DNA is TGTGCCAGTAGTAGACAGGGCTACGAG.

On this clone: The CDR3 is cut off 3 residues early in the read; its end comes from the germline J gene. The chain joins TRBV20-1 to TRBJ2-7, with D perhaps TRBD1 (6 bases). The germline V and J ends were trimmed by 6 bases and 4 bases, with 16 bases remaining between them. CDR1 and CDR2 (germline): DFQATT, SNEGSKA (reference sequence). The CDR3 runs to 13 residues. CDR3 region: CSAPGQGFYEQYF. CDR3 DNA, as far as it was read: TGCAGTGCCCCCGGCCAGGGGTTTTACGAG.

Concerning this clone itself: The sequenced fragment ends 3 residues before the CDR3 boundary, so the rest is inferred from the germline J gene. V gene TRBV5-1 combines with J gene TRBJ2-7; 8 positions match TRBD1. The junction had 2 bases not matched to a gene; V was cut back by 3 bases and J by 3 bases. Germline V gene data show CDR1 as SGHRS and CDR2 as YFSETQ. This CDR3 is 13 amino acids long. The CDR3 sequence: CASSSGQGYEQYF. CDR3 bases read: TGCGCCAGCAGCTCCGGACAGGGCTACGAG.

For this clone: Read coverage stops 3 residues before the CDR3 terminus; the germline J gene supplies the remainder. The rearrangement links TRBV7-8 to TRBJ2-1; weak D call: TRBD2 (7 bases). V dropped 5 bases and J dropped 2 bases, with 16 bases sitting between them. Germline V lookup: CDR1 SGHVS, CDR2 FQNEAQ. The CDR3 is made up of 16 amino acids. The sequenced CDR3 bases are TGTGCCAGCAGCCGAACCGGGGGGCACACCTACAATGAG. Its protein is CASSRTGGHTYNE. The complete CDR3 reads CASSRTGGHTYNEQFF.